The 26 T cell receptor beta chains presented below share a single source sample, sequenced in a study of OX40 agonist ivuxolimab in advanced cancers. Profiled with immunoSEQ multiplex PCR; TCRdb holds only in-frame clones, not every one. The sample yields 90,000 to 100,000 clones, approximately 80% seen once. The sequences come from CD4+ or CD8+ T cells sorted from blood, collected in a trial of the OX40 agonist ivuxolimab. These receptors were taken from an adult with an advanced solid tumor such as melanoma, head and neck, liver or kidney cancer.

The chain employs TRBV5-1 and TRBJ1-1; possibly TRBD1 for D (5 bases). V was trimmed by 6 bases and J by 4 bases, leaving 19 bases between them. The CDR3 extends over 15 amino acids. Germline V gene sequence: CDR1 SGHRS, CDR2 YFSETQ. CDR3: CASTLREGGSTEAFF. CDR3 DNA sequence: TGCGCCAGCACCCTCAGGGAGGGTGGGAGCACTGAAGCTTTCTTT.

The CDR3 loop reads CASSLASGTGTGYTF. As DNA, the CDR3 is TGTGCCAGCAGCTTAGCATCCGGGACAGGGACGGGCTACACCTTC. The chain links TRBV7-9 to TRBJ1-2; 9 positions match TRBD1. Germline CDR1 is SEHNR and CDR2 is FQNEAQ (reference sequence). J gave up 8 bases and V 0 bases, and 7 bases lay outside the gene matches. The CDR3 runs to 15 residues.

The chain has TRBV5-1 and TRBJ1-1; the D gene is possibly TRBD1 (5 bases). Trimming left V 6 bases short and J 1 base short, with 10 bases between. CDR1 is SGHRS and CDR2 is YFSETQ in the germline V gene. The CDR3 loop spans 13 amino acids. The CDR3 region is CASKRQPNTEAFF. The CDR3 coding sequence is TGCGCCAGCAAGAGACAGCCGAACACTGAAGCTTTCTTT. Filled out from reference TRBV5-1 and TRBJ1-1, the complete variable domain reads KAGVTQTPRYLIKTRGQQVTLSCSPISGHRSVSWYQQTPGQGLQFLFEYFSETQRNKGNFPGRFSGRQFSNSRSEMNVSTLELGDSALYLCASKRQPNTEAFFGQGTRLTVV.

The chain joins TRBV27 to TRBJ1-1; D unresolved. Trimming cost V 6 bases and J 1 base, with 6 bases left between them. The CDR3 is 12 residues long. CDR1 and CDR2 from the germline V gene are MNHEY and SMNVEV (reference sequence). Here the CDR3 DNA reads TGTGCCAGCAGAGAGAGGAACACTGAAGCTTTCTTT. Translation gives CASRERNTEAFF.

The DNA of the CDR3 is TGTGCCTGGAGTGTACCGCCAAGCGGGACCGGGGAGCTGTTTTTT. Residues: CAWSVPPSGTGELFF. The chain recombines TRBV30 with TRBJ2-2; a weak D match, TRBD2 (6 bases). The germline V gene has CDR1 GTSNPN and CDR2 SVGIG (reference sequence). Trimming removed 0 bases from V and 5 bases from J, with 13 bases in between. This CDR3 contains 15 residues. The whole variable domain, filled in from reference TRBV30 and TRBJ2-2, reads SQTIHQWPATLVQPVGSPLSLECTVEGTSNPNLYWYRQAAGRGLQLLFYSVGIGQISSEVPQNLSASRPQDRQFILSSKKLLLSDSGFYLCAWSVPPSGTGELFFGEGSRLTVL.

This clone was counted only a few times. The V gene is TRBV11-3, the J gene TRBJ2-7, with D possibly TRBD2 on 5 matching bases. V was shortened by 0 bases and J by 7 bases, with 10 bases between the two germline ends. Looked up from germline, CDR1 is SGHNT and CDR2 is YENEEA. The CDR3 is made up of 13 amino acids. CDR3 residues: CASSLDYTGEQYF. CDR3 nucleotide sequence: TGTGCCAGCAGCTTAGATTACACGGGAGAGCAGTACTTC.

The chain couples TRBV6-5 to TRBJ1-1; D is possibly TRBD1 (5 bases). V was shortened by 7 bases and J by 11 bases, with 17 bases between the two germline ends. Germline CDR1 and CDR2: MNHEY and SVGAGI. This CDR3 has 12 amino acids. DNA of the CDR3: TGTGCCAGCACTACAGGAAGGTTTATTGCTTTCTTT. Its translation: CASTTGRFIAFF.

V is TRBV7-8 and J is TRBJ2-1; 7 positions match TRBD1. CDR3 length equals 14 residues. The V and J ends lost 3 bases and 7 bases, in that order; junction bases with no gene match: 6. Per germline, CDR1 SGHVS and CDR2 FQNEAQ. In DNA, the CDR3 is TGTGCCAGCAGCTTTGTGACAGGGTCAAATGAGCAGTTCTTC. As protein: CASSFVTGSNEQFF.

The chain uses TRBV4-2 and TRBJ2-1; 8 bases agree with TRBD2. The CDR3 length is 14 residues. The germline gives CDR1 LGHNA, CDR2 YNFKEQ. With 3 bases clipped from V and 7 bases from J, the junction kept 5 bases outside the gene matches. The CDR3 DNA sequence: TGTGCCAGCAGCCAGCCCGGGGGGGTGAATGAGCAGTTCTTC. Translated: CASSQPGGVNEQFF.

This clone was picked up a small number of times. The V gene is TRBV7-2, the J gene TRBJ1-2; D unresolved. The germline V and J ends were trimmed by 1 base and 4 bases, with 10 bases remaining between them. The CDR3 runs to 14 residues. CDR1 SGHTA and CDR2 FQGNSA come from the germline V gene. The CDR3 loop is CASSLDLVFYGYTF. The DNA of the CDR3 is TGTGCCAGCAGCTTAGATCTTGTCTTCTATGGCTACACCTTC. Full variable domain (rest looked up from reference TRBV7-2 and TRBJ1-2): GAGVSQSPSNKVTEKGKDVELRCDPISGHTALYWYRQSLGQGLEFLIYFQGNSAPDKSGLPSDRFSAERTGGSVSTLTIQRTQQEDSAVYLCASSLDLVFYGYTFGSGTRLTVV.

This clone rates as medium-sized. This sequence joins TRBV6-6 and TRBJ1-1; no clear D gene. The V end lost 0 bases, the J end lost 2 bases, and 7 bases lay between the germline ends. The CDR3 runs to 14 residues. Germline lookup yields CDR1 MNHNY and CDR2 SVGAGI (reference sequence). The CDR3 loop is CASSYSTSNTEAFF. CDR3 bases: TGTGCCAGCAGTTACTCTACGAGTAACACTGAAGCTTTCTTT.

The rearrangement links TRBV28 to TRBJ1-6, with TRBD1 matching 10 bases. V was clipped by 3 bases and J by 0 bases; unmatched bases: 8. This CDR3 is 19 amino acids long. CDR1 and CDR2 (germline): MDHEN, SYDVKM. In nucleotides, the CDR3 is TGTGCCAGCAGTTTGACGGGGACAGGGGTGAGCTCCTATAATTCACCCCTCCACTTT. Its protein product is CASSLTGTGVSSYNSPLHF.

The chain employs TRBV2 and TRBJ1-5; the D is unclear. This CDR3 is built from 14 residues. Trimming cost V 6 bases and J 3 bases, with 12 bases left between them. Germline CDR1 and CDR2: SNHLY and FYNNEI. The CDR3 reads CASSALGINQPQHF. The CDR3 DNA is TGTGCCAGCAGCGCCTTGGGGATCAATCAGCCCCAGCATTTT.

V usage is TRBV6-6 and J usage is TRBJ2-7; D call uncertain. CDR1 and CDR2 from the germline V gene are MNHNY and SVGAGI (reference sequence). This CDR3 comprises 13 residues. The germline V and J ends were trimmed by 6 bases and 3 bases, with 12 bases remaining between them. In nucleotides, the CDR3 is TGTGCCAGCAGGGCAGGCTCTTACTACGAGCAGTACTTC. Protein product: CASRAGSYYEQYF.

This CDR3 is CASSVAGDKTPLHF. The DNA of the CDR3 is TGTGCCAGCAGTGTAGCAGGGGATAAGACACCCCTCCACTTT. This chain connects TRBV25-1 to TRBJ1-6; a weak D match, TRBD1 (6 bases). V lost 4 bases to trimming and J lost 11 bases, with 15 bases between them. Looked up from germline, CDR1 is MGHDK and CDR2 is SYGVNS. CDR3 size: 14 residues.

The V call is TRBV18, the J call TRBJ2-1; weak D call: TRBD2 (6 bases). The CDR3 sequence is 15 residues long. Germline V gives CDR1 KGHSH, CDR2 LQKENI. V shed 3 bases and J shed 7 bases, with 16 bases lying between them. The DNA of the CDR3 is TGTGCCAGCTCACCCGGAGGGCTCGGTTATAATGAGCAGTTCTTC. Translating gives CASSPGGLGYNEQFF. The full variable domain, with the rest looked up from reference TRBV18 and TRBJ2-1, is NAGVMQNPRHLVRRRGQEARLRCSPMKGHSHVYWYRQLPEEGLKFMVYLQKENIIDESGMPKERFSAEFPKEGPSILRIQQVVRGDSAAYFCASSPGGLGYNEQFFGPGTRLTVL.

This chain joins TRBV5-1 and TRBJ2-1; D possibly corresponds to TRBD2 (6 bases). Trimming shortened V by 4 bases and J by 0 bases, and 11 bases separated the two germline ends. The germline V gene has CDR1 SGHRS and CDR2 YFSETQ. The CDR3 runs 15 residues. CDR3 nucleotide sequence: TGCGCCAGCAGCGCGGACGGGAGCTCCTACAATGAGCAGTTCTTC. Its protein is CASSADGSSYNEQFF. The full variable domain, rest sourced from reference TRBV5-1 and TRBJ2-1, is KAGVTQTPRYLIKTRGQQVTLSCSPISGHRSVSWYQQTPGQGLQFLFEYFSETQRNKGNFPGRFSGRQFSNSRSEMNVSTLELGDSALYLCASSADGSSYNEQFFGPGTRLTVL.

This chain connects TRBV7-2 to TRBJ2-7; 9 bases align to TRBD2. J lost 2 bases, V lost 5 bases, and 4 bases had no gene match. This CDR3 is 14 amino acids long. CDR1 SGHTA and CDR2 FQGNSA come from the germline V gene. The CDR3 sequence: CASSPGTSPYEQYF. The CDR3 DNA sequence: TGTGCCAGCAGCCCCGGGACTAGCCCCTACGAGCAGTACTTC.

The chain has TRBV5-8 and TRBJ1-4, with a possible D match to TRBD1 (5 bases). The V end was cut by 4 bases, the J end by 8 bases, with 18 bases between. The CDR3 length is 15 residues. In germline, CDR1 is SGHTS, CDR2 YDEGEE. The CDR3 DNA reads TGTGCCAGCAGCCACCCCTATAGGGGTGGCGAAAAACTGTTTTTT. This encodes CASSHPYRGGEKLFF. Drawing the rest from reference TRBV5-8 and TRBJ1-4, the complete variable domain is EAGVTQSPTHLIKTRGQQATLRCSPISGHTSVYWYQQALGLGLQFLLWYDEGEERNRGNFPPRFSGRQFPNYSSELNVNALELEDSALYLCASSHPYRGGEKLFFGSGTQLSVL.

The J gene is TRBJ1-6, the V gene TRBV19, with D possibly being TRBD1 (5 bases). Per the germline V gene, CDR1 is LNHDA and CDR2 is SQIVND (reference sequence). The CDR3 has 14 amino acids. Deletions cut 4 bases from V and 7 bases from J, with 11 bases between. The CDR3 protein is CASSRGTENSPLHF. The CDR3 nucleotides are TGTGCCAGTAGTAGGGGGACCGAGAATTCACCCCTCCACTTT.

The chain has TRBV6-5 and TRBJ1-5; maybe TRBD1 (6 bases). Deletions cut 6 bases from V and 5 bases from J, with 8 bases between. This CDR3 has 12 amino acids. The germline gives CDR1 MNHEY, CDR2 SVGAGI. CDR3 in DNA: TGTGCCAGCAGACAGGGAGATCAGCCCCAGCATTTT. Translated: CASRQGDQPQHF.

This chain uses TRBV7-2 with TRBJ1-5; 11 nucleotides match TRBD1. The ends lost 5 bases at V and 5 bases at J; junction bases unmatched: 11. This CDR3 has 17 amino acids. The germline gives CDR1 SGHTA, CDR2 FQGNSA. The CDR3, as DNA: TGTGCCAGCAGCCCCCGTGGGACAGGGGGAGGATATCAGCCCCAGCATTTT. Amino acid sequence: CASSPRGTGGGYQPQHF. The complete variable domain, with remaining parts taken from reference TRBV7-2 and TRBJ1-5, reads GAGVSQSPSNKVTEKGKDVELRCDPISGHTALYWYRQSLGQGLEFLIYFQGNSAPDKSGLPSDRFSAERTGGSVSTLTIQRTQQEDSAVYLCASSPRGTGGGYQPQHFGDGTRLSIL.

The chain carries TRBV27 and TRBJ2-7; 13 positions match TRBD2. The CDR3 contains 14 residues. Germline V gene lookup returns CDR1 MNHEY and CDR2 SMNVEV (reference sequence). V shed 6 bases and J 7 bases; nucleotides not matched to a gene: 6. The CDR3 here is CASRPPGLAGEQYF. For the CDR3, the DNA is TGTGCCAGCAGACCGCCGGGACTAGCGGGGGAGCAGTACTTC.

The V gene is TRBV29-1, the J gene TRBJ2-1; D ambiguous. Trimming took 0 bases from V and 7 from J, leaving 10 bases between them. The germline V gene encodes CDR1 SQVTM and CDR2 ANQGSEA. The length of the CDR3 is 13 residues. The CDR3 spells CSVEDGSSNEQFF. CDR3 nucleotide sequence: TGCAGCGTTGAAGATGGGTCGTCGAATGAGCAGTTCTTC.

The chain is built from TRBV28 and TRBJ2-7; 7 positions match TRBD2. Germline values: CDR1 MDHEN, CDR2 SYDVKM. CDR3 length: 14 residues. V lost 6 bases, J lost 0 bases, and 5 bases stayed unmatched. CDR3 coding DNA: TGTGCCAGCAGCCCTAGCGGTTACTCCTACGAGCAGTACTTC. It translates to CASSPSGYSYEQYF.

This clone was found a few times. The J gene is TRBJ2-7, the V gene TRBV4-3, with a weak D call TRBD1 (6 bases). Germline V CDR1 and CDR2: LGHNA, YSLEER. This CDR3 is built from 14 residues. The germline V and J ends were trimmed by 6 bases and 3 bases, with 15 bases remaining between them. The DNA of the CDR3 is TGCGCCAGCAGTTACGAACTACAGGGCTACGAGCAGTACTTC. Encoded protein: CASSYELQGYEQYF.